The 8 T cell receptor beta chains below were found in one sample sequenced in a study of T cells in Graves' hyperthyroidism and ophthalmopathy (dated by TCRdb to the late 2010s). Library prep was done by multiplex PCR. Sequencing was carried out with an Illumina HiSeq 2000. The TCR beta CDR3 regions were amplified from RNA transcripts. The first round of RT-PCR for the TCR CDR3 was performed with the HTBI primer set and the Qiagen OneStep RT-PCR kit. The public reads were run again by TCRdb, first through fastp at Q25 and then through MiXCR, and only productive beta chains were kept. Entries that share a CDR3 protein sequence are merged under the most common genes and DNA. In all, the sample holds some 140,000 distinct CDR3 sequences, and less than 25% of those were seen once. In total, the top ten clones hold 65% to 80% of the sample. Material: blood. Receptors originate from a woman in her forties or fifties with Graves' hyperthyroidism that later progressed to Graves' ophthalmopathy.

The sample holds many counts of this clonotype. The CDR3, as DNA: TGCGCCAGCAGCTTGGATAACGGAGAGCAGTACTTC. It is translated as CASSLDNGEQYF. The genes are TRBV5-1 and TRBJ2-7; D uncertain. This CDR3 is 12 amino acids long. Germline V gives CDR1 SGHRS, CDR2 YFSETQ. The V gene lost 0 bases and the J gene lost 7 bases, with 8 bases spanning the gap.

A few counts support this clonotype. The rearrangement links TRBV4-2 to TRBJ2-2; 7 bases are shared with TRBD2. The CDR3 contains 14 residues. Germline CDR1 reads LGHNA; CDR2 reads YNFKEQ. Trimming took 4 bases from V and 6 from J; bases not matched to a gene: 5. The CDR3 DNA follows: TGTGCCAGCAGCCGACAGCGGGAACCCGGGGAGCTGTTTTTT. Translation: CASSRQREPGELFF.

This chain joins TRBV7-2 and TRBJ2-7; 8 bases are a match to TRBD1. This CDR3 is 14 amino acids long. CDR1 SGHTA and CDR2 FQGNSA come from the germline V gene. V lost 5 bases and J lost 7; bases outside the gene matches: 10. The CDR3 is CASSPWTGLGEQYF. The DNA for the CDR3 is TGTGCCAGCAGCCCGTGGACAGGGCTGGGAGAGCAGTACTTC.

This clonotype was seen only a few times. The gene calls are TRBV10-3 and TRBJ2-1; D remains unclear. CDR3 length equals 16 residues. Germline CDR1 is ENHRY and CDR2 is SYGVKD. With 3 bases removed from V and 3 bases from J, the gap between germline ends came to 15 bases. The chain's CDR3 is CAISEDSRTFYNEQFF. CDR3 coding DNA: TGTGCCATCAGTGAAGATAGCCGCACCTTCTACAATGAGCAGTTCTTC.

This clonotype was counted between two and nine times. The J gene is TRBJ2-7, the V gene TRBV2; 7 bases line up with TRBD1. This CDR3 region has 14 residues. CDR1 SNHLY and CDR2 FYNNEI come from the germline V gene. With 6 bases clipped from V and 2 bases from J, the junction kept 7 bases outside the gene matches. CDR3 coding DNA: TGTGCCAGCAGACGGACAGGTTCGACCTACGAGCAGTACTTC. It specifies CASRRTGSTYEQYF. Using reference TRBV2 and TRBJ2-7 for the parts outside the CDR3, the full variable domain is EPEVTQTPSHQVTQMGQEVILRCVPISNHLYFYWYRQILGQKVEFLVSFYNNEISEKSEIFDDQFSVERPDGSNFTLKIRSTKLEDSAMYFCASRRTGSTYEQYFGPGTRLTVT.

CDR3: CASSARELFF. Here the CDR3 DNA reads TGCGCCAGCAGCGCAAGGGAGCTGTTTTTT. V usage is TRBV10-2 and J usage is TRBJ2-2; D is unclear. This CDR3 is 10 amino acids long. V was clipped by 6 bases and J by 9 bases, with 5 bases between them. CDR1 WSHSY and CDR2 SAAADI come from the germline V gene.

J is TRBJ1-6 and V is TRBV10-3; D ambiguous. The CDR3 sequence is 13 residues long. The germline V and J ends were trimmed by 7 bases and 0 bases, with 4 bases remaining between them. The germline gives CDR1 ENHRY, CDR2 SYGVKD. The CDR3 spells CAITGSYNSPLHF. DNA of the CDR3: TGTGCCATCACGGGCTCCTATAATTCACCCCTCCACTTT.

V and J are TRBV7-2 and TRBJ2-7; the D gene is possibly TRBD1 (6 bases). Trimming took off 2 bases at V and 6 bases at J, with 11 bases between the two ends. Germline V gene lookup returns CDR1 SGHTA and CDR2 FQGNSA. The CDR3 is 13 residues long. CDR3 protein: CASSLNRVGEQYF. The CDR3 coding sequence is TGTGCCAGCAGCTTAAACAGGGTGGGCGAGCAGTACTTC.